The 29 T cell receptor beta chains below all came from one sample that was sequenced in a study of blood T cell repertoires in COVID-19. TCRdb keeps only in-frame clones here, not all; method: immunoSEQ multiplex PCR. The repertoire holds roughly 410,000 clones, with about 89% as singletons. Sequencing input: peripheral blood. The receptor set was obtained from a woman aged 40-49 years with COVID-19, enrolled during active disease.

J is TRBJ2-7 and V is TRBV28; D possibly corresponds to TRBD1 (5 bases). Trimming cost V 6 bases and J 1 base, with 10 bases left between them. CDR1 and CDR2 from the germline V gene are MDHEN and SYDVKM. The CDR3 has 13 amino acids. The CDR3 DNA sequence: TGTGCCAGCAGCTCGACAGCTTCCTACGAGCAGTACTTC. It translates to CASSSTASYEQYF.

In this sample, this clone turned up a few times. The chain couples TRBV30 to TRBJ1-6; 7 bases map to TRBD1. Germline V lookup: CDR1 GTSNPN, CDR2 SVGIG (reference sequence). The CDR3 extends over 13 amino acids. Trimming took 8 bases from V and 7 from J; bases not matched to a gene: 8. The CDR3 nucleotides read TGTGCCAATCGACAGGGATGGAATTCACCCCTCCACTTT. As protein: CANRQGWNSPLHF.

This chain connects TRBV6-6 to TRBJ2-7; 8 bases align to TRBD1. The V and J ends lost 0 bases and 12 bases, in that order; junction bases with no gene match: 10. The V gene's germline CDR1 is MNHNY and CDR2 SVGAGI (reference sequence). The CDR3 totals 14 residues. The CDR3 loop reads CASSYSEVTGELYF. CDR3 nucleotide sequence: TGTGCCAGCAGTTACTCGGAGGTGACAGGGGAATTGTACTTC.

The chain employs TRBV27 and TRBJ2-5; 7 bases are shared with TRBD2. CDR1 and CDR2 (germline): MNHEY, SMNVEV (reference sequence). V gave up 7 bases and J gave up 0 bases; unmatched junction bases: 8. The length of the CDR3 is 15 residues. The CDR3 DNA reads TGTGCCAGCAATCCGACTAGCTGGTACCAAGAGACCCAGTACTTC. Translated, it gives CASNPTSWYQETQYF.

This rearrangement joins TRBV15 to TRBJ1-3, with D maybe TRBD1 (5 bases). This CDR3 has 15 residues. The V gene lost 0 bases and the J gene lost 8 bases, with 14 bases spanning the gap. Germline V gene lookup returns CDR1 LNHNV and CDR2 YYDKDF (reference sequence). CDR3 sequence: CATSRDWSTGDTIYF. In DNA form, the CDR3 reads TGTGCCACCAGCAGAGATTGGTCAACAGGAGACACCATATATTTT.

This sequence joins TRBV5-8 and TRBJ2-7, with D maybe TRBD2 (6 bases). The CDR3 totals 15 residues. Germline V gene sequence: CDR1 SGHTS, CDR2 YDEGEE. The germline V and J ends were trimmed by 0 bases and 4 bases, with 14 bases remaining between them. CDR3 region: CASSLVGRGSYEQYF. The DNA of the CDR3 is TGTGCCAGCAGCTTGGTGGGGCGGGGATCGTACGAGCAGTACTTC.

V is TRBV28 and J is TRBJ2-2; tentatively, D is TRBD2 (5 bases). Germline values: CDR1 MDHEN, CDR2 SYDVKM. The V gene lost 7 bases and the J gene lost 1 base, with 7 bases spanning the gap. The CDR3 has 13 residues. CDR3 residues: CASKRGNTGELFF. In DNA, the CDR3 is TGTGCCAGCAAACGGGGGAACACCGGGGAGCTGTTTTTT.

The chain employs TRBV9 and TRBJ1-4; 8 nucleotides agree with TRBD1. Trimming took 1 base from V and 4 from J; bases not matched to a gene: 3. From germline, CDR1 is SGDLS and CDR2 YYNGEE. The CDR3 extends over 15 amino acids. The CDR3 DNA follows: TGTGCCAGCAGCGTACAGGGGGCTATTAATGAAAAACTGTTTTTT. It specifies CASSVQGAINEKLFF.

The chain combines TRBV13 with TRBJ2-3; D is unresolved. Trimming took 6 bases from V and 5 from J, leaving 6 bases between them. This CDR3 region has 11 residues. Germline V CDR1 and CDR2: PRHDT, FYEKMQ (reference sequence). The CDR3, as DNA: TGTGCCAGCAGTCGGAGAGATACGCAGTATTTT. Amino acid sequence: CASSRRDTQYF.

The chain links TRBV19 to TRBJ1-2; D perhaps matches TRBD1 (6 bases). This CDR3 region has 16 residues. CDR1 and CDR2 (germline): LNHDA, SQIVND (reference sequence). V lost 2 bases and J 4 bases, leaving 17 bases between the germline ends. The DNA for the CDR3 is TGTGCCAGTAGTATACCCAGGGGATACGAAGTCTATGGCTACACCTTC. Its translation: CASSIPRGYEVYGYTF.

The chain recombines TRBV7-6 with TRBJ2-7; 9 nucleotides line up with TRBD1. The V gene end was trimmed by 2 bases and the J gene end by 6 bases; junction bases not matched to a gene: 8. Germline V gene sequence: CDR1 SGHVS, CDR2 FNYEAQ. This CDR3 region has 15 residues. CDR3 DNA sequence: TGTGCCAGCAGCTTATCAGGGACAGGGCTTTCCGAGCAGTACTTC. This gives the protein CASSLSGTGLSEQYF.

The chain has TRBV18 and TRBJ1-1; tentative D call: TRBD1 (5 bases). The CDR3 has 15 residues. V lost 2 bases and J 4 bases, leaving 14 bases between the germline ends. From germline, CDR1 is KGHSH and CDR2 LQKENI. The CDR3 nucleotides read TGTGCCAGCTCACCATCCCCGCGGGGGGGCACTGAAGCTTTCTTT. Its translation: CASSPSPRGGTEAFF.

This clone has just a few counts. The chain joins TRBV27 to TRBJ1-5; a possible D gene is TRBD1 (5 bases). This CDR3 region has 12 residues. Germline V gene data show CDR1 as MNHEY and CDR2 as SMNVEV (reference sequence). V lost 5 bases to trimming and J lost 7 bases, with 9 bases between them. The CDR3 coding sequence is TGTGCCAGCAGTCCCCAGGGCCAGCCCCAGCATTTT. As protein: CASSPQGQPQHF.

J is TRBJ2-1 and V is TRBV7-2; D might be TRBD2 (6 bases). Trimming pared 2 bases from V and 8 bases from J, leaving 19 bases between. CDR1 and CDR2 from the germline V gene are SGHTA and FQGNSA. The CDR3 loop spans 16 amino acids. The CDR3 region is CASSLNGGEQSDEQFF. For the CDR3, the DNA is TGTGCCAGCAGCTTAAATGGCGGGGAACAATCCGATGAGCAGTTCTTC.

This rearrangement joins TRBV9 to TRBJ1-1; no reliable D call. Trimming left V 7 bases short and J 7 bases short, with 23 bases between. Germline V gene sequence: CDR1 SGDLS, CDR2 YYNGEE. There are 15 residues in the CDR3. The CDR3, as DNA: TGTGCCAGCGGAGAGGTTATCGCGAGTTTAGGTGAAGCTTTCTTT. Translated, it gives CASGEVIASLGEAFF. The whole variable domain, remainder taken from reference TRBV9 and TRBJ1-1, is DSGVTQTPKHLITATGQRVTLRCSPRSGDLSVYWYQQSLDQGLQFLIQYYNGEERAKGNILERFSAQQFPDLHSELNLSSLELGDSALYFCASGEVIASLGEAFFGQGTRLTVV.

The CDR3 DNA is TGTGCCAGCAGTTATGCCGGGGTCACAGATACGCAGTATTTT. Translation: CASSYAGVTDTQYF. This chain joins TRBV6-2 or TRBV6-3 and TRBJ2-3; TRBD2 might be the D (5 bases). This CDR3 comprises 14 residues. Germline CDR1 MNHEY, CDR2 SVGEGT. Trimming took 3 bases from V and 2 from J, leaving 9 bases between them.

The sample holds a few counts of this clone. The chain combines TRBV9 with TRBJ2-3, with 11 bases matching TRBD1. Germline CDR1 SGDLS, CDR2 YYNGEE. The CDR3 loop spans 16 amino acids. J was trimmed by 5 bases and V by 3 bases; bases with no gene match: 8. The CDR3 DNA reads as TGTGCCAGCAGCGGACTGGACAGGGGGCTTGGAGATACGCAGTATTTT. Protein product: CASSGLDRGLGDTQYF.

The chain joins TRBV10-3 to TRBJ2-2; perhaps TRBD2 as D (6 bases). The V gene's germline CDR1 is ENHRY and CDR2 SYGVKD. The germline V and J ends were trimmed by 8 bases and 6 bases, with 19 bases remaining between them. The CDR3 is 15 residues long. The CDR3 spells CAIASGSGDPGELFF. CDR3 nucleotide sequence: TGTGCCATCGCATCCGGGTCGGGGGACCCCGGGGAGCTGTTTTTT.

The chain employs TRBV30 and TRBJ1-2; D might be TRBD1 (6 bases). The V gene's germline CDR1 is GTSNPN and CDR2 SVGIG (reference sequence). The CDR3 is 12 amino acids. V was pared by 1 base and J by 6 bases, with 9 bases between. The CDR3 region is CAWSGGGHGYTF. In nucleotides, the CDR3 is TGTGCCTGGAGTGGAGGGGGACATGGCTACACCTTC.

The CDR3: CAWSGMGEGAGNTIYF. In DNA form, the CDR3 reads TGTGCCTGGAGTGGGATGGGTGAGGGGGCAGGAAACACCATATATTTT. The chain uses TRBV30 and TRBJ1-3, with TRBD1 matching over 7 bases. This CDR3 has 16 amino acids. V trimming: 1 base; J trimming: 4 bases; junction bases outside the gene matches: 10. Germline loops: CDR1 GTSNPN, CDR2 SVGIG (reference sequence).

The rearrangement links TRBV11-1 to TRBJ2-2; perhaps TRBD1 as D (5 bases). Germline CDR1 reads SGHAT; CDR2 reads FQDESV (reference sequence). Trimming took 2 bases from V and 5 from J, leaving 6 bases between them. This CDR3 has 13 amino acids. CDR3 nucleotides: TGTGCCAGCAGCTTAAGGGGTACCGGGGAGCTGTTTTTT. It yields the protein CASSLRGTGELFF.

CDR3 DNA: TGTGCCAGCAGTTTGGGGCTAGGCACCGGGGAGCTGTTTTTT. This translates into CASSLGLGTGELFF. The V call is TRBV28, the J call TRBJ2-2; D is perhaps TRBD1 (5 bases). V was shortened by 3 bases and J by 4 bases, with 9 bases between the two germline ends. CDR3 length equals 14 residues. Germline V gene sequence: CDR1 MDHEN, CDR2 SYDVKM.

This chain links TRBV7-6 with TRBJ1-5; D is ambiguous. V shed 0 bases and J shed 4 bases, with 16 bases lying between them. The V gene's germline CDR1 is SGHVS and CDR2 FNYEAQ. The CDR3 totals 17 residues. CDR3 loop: CASSLAGSFGVNQPQHF. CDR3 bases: TGTGCCAGCAGCTTAGCGGGGTCCTTCGGGGTGAATCAGCCCCAGCATTTT.

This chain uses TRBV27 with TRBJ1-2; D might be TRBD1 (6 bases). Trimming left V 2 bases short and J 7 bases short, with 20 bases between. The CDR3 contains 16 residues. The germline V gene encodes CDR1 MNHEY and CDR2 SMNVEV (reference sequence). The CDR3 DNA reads TGTGCCAGCAGTTTAACCTCAGAACAGGGATACTTTGGCTACACCTTC. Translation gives CASSLTSEQGYFGYTF.

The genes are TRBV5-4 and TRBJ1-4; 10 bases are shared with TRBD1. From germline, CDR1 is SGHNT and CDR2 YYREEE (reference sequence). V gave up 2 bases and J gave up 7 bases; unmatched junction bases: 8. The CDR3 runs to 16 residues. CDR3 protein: CASSLTTGGLSEKLFF. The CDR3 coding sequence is TGTGCCAGCAGCTTAACGACAGGGGGCTTAAGTGAAAAACTGTTTTTT.

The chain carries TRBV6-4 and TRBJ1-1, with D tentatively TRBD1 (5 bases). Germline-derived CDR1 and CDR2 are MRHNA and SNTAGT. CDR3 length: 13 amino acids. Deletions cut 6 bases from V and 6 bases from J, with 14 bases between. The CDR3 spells CASSVTLQAEAFF. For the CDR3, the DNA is TGTGCCAGCAGCGTCACCCTACAGGCTGAAGCTTTCTTT.

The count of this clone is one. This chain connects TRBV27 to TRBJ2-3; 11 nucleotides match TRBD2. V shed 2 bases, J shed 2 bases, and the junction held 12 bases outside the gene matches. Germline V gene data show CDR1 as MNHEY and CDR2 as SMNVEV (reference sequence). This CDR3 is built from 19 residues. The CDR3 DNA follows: TGTGCCAGCAGTTTACTACAACGGGGACTAGCGGTCCCCACAGATACGCAGTATTTT. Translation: CASSLLQRGLAVPTDTQYF.

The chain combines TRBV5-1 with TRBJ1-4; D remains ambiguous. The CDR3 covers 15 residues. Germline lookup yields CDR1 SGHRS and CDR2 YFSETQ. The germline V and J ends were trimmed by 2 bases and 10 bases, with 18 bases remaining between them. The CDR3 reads CASSFGAADHVKLFF. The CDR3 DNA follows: TGCGCCAGCAGCTTCGGCGCGGCCGATCATGTAAAACTGTTTTTT.

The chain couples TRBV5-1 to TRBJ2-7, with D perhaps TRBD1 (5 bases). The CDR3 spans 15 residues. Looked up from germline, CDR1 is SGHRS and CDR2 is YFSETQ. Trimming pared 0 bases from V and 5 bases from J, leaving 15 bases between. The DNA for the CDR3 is TGCGCCAGCAGCTTGGTCCCAGGGTTAAGCCACGAGCAGTACTTC. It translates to CASSLVPGLSHEQYF. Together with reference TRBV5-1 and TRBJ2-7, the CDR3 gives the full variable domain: KAGVTQTPRYLIKTRGQQVTLSCSPISGHRSVSWYQQTPGQGLQFLFEYFSETQRNKGNFPGRFSGRQFSNSRSEMNVSTLELGDSALYLCASSLVPGLSHEQYFGPGTRLTVT.